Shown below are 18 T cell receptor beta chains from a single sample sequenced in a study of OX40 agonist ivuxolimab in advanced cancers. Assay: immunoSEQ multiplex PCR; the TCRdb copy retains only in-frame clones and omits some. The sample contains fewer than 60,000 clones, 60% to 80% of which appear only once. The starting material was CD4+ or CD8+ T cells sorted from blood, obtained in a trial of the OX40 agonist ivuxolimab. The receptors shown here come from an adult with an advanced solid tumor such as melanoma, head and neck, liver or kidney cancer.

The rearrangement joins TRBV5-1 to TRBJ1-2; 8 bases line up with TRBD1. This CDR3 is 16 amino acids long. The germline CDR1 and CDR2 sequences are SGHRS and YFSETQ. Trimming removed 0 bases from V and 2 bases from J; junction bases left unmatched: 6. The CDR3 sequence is CASSLDQGTGNYGYTF. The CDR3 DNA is TGCGCCAGCAGCTTGGACCAAGGGACAGGCAACTATGGCTACACCTTC.

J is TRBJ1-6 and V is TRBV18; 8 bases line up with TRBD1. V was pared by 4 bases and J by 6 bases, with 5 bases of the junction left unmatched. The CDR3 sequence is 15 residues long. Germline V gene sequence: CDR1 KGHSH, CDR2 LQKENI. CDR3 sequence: CASSLSGGINSPLHF. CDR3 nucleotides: TGTGCCAGCTCACTTTCAGGGGGCATTAATTCACCCCTCCACTTT.

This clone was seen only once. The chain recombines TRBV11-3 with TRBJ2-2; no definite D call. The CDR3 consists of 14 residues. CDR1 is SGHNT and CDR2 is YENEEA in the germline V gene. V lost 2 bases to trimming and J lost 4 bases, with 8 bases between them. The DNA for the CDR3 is TGTGCCAGCAGCTTAAGGTCAGGCACCGGGGAGCTGTTTTTT. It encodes CASSLRSGTGELFF.

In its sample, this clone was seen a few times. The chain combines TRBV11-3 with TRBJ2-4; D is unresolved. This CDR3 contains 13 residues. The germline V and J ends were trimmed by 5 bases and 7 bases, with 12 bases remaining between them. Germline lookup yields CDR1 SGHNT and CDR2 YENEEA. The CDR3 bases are TGTGCCAGCAGCCAAGGAGCAAACAACATTCAGTACTTC. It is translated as CASSQGANNIQYF.

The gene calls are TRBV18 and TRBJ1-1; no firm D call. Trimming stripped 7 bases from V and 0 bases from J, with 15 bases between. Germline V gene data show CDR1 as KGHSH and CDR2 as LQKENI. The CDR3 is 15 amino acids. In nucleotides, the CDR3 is TGTGCCAGCTGGGCACTGGCGAGCATGAACACTGAAGCTTTCTTT. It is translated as CASWALASMNTEAFF.

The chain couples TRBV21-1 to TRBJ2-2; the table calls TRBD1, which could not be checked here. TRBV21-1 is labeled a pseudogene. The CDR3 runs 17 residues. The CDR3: CATARTGRSRTTGELFF. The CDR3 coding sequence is TGTGCCACCGCGAGGACAGGTAGGTCGCGAACAACCGGGGAGCTGTTTTTT.

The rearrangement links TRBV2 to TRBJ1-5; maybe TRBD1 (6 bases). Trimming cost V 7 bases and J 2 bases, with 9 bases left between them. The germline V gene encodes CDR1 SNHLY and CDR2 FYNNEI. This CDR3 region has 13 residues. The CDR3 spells CASNGGGNQPQHF. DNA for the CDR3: TGTGCCAGCAACGGGGGCGGCAATCAGCCCCAGCATTTT.

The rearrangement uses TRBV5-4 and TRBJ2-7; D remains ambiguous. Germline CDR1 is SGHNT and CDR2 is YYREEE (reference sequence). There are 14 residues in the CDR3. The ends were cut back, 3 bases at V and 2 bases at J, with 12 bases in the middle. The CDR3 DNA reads TGTGCCAGCAGCTCCTTCGGGCGGCCCTACGAGCAGTACTTC. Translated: CASSSFGRPYEQYF.

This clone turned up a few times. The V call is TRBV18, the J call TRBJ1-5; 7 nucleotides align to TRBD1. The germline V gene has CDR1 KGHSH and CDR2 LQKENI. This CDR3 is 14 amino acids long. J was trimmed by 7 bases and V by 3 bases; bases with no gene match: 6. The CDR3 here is CASSPGFRGQPQHF. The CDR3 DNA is TGTGCCAGCTCACCGGGTTTCAGGGGGCAGCCCCAGCATTTT.

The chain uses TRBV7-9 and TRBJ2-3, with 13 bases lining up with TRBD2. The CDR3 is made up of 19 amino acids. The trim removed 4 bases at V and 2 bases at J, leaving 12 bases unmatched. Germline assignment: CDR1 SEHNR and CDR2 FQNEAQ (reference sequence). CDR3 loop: CASSSSGGTSGTDTDTQYF. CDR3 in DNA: TGTGCCAGCAGCTCTTCCGGGGGGACTAGCGGGACAGACACAGATACGCAGTATTTT.

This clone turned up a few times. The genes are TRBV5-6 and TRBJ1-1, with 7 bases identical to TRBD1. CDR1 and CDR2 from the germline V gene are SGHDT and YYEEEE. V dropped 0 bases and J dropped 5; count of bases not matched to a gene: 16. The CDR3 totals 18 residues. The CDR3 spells CASSLEPNLTGDQTEAFF. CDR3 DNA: TGTGCCAGCAGCTTGGAGCCAAACCTTACAGGGGATCAAACTGAAGCTTTCTTT. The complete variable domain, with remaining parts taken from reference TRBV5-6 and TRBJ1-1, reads DAGVTQSPTHLIKTRGQQVTLRCSPKSGHDTVSWYQQALGQGPQFIFQYYEEEERQRGNFPDRFSGHQFPNYSSELNVNALLLGDSALYLCASSLEPNLTGDQTEAFFGQGTRLTVV.

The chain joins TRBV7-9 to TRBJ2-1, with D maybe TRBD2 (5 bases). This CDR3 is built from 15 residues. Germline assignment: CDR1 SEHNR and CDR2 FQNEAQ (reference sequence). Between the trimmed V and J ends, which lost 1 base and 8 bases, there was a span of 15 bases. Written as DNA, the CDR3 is TGTGCCAGCAGCTTAGTAGGGCAGGTACTAGATGAGCAGTTCTTC. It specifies CASSLVGQVLDEQFF.

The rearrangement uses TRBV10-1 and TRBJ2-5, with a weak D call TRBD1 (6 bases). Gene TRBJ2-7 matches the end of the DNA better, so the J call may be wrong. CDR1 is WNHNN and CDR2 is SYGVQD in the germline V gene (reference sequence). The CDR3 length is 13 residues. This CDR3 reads CASSYHRGYEQYF. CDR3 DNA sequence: TGCGCCAGCAGTTACCATAGGGGGTACGAGCAGTACTTC.

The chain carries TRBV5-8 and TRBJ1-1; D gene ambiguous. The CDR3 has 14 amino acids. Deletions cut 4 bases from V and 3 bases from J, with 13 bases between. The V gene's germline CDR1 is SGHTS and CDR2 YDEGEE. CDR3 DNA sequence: TGTGCCAGCAGCCTCCATGAGGGATACACTGAAGCTTTCTTT. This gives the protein CASSLHEGYTEAFF.

In DNA, the CDR3 is TGTGCCTGGAGTGGAAACAGGGGGATGAACACTGAAGCTTTCTTT. Its protein is CAWSGNRGMNTEAFF. This chain joins TRBV30 and TRBJ1-1; TRBD1 aligns across 8 bases. J lost 0 bases, V lost 1 base, and 4 bases had no gene match. CDR1 and CDR2 (germline): GTSNPN, SVGIG (reference sequence). The CDR3 is made up of 15 amino acids.

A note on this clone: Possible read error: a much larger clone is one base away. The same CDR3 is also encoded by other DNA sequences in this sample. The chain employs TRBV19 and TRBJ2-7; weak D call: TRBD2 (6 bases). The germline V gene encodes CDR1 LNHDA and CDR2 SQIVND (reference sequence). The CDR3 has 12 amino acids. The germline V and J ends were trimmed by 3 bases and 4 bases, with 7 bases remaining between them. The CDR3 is CASSMEGYEQYF. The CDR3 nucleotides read TGTGCCAGTAGTATGGAGGGGTACGAGCAGTACTTC.

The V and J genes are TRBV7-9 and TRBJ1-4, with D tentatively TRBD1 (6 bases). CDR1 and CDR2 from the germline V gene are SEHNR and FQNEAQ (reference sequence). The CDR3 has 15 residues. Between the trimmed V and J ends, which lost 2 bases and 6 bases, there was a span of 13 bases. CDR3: CASSLPGQPDEKLFF. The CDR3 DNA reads TGTGCCAGCAGCTTACCTGGACAGCCTGATGAAAAACTGTTTTTT.

The CDR3 loop reads CASSSGGQRNQPQHF. The DNA for the CDR3 is TGTGCCAGCAGCTCAGGCGGACAGCGCAATCAGCCCCAGCATTTT. The chain links TRBV7-8 to TRBJ1-5, with D tentatively TRBD1 (6 bases). Trimming took 4 bases from V and 2 from J, leaving 12 bases between them. CDR3 length equals 15 residues. Per germline, CDR1 SGHVS and CDR2 FQNEAQ.